This entry is about one T cell receptor beta chain. V was pared by 7 bases and J by 6 bases, with 21 bases between. Per germline, CDR1 MNHNY and CDR2 SVGAGI (reference sequence). This CDR3 spans 15 amino acids. This sample was taken from a study of shared clonotypes between healthy human individuals. Terminally differentiated effector memory CD45RA+ cells were excluded from the naive CD8 cells, which were CD45RO-negative and positively selected for CCR7. Sequencing was performed with immunoSEQ multiplex PCR; in TCRdb, only in-frame clones are kept and a portion is missing. The sample holds approximately 2,000,000 clones, just over 90% seen once.

Sequencing used naive CD8+ T cells from PBMCs. The receptor's source is a man younger than 30 in good health. Some clones in this sample may be carry-over from other donors' samples. This chain uses TRBV6-6 with TRBJ1-1; D is perhaps TRBD1 (6 bases). In DNA form, the CDR3 reads TGTGCCAGCATTTGGGCAGGGGCCCTTTTGGCTGAAGCTTTCTTT. Residues: CASIWAGALLAEAFF.